This is a list of T cell receptor beta chains from one sample in a study of PD-1 blockade in classical Hodgkin lymphoma. This table comes from immunoSEQ multiplex PCR, and its TCRdb copy is limited to in-frame clones, with some not included. This sample has around 17,000 clones, with 65% to 80% found just once. The source material was CD4+ T cells from blood, sampled before the fourth cycle of nivolumab. These receptors were taken from a human donor with classical Hodgkin lymphoma. CDR3s leave out the opening cysteine and the closing phenylalanine or tryptophan. Each record gives: D gene, clone size, V gene, CDR3 length, CDR3 protein. A D gene is named only where the DNA matches it firmly. Where a row states a size, it is once, few, many or the class of an expanded clone; other rows omit it.

TRBD1,.,TRBV5-6,13,ASSLPGTGGSEAF
.,.,TRBV27,11,ASSLISSNEQF
TRBD1,.,TRBV7-8,12,ASSLVQGATEAF
.,once,TRBV12-5,13,ASGFGGPFTGELF
.,.,TRBV18,12,ASSLDSPNEKLF
TRBD2,.,TRBV2,14,ASSVAGGVNYDEQF
.,.,TRBV6-5,11,ASSPRAQYGYT
TRBD2,once,TRBV20-1,9,SARISAGLF
.,.,TRBV5-1,9,ASRTGYEQY
.,.,TRBV6-1,12,ASSPTGYAYEQY
.,.,TRBV10-3,11,AISPLGGDTQY
TRBD1,.,TRBV30,15,APRKGASFCRDTEAF
.,.,TRBV27,16,ASSFRPRAGSGANVLT
TRBD1,.,TRBV4-2,14,ASSQDGQVTNYGYT
.,.,TRBV6-5,12,ASSYLHGDTEAF
TRBD1,.,TRBV27,13,ASSRWTGTNQPQH
TRBD2,.,TRBV18,14,ASSSRAGTTSDEQF
.,.,TRBV27,12,ASRTASTNEKLF
TRBD2,.,TRBV4-2,14,ASSAELAGHTDTQY
TRBD2,.,TRBV25-1,13,ASSIPGLVVDTQY
TRBD2,.,TRBV2,11,ASSEGLAGEQY
.,.,TRBV27,12,ASPREGYNQPQH
TRBD1,once,TRBV19,15,ASSIGWGTGLTGELF
TRBD1,.,TRBV6-5,12,ASRPDRGFETQY
.,.,TRBV18,10,ASSPQGEKLF
.,.,TRBV15,12,ATVEGISYNEQF
TRBD2,.,TRBV6-1,15,ASSDRTTSDSYNEQF
.,.,TRBV20-1,9,SAVTDYGYT
TRBD1,.,TRBV28,13,ASRIQGAAGQPQH
TRBD1,.,TRBV10-3,14,AISKGQALFTDTQY
.,.,TRBV28,11,ASTPGTRNEQY
TRBD1,.,TRBV18,14,ASSPRLGTGVETQY
.,once,TRBV6-6,10,ASSQTGNEQF
TRBD2,.,TRBV5-4,12,ASGIAGHTGELF
TRBD1,.,TRBV12-5,12,ASGLDRGGYEQY